These 19 T cell receptor beta chains came from one sample sequenced in a study of beta chain features in type 1 diabetes (dated by TCRdb to 2016 to 2019). No cognate antigen is known for these TCRs. What the work shows at the level of the full study, not this receptor alone: In all four CD4+ subsets, TCRB CDR3 length was moderately but significantly shorter in type 1 diabetes patients.

Preparation of the library involved the immunoSEQ multiplex PCR assay. The entire isolated RNA was reverse transcribed using the High Capacity cDNA Reverse Transcription Kit, and thus expressed TCRB transcripts were sequenced. The table was pulled from immuneACCESS by TCRdb, which kept in-frame rearrangements only. Such tables lose some clones; where checked, under half of the loss comes from unresolved V genes, and the rest has no known cause. The sample table holds about 160,000 clones, of which approximately 7.9% were seen once. Approximately 0.54% of the sample goes to the ten largest clones. Input material: central memory CD4+ T cells from blood. All receptors come from a man younger than 35 with type 1 diabetes.

This sequence joins TRBV4-3 and TRBJ1-2; 7 bases are shared with TRBD1. This CDR3 region has 15 residues. Germline CDR1 LGHNA, CDR2 YSLEER. V dropped 4 bases and J dropped 8; count of bases not matched to a gene: 13. The CDR3 protein is CASSRTPGGRVGYTF. CDR3 DNA: TGCGCCAGCAGCCGAACACCAGGGGGAAGAGTCGGCTACACCTTC.

This clone was seen at least ten times. V gene TRBV28 combines with J gene TRBJ2-4; the match to TRBD1 covers 9 bases. This CDR3 contains 16 residues. CDR1 and CDR2 (germline): MDHEN, SYDVKM. The V gene end was trimmed by 1 base and the J gene end by 1 base; junction bases not matched to a gene: 2. DNA of the CDR3: TGTGCCAGCAGTTTATACGGGACAGGGGCCAAAAACATTCAGTACTTC. This sequence encodes CASSLYGTGAKNIQYF.

V is TRBV4-2 and J is TRBJ2-1, with 16 bases matching TRBD2. The V and J ends lost 8 bases and 8 bases, in that order; junction bases with no gene match: 9. The CDR3 runs 16 residues. Germline loops: CDR1 LGHNA, CDR2 YNFKEQ. CDR3 sequence: CASSGTSGRAWDEQFF. The CDR3 nucleotides read TGTGCCAGCTCCGGGACTAGCGGGAGGGCCTGGGATGAGCAGTTCTTC.

This clone was found a few times. The chain has TRBV19 and TRBJ2-5; 10 positions agree with TRBD1. V lost 2 bases and J lost 3; bases outside the gene matches: 6. CDR1 LNHDA and CDR2 SQIVND come from the germline V gene (reference sequence). The CDR3 runs to 16 residues. The CDR3 DNA follows: TGTGCCAGTAGTATATGGACCGGGACAGGGGAAGAGACCCAGTACTTC. This encodes CASSIWTGTGEETQYF.

The chain couples TRBV29-1 to TRBJ2-5, with D possibly being TRBD2 (6 bases). The J call may be incorrect, as the DNA end agrees better with TRBJ2-7. The CDR3 loop spans 11 amino acids. Germline-derived CDR1 and CDR2 are SQVTM and ANQGSEA. CDR3 sequence: CSVVGGNEQYF. The CDR3 DNA reads TGCAGCGTTGTAGGAGGGAACGAGCAGTACTTC.

The chain links TRBV27 to TRBJ2-7; D not resolved. Trimming removed 2 bases at V and 2 bases at J, with 10 bases between. The length of the CDR3 is 14 residues. Looked up from germline, CDR1 is MNHEY and CDR2 is SMNVEV (reference sequence). CDR3 DNA: TGTGCCAGCAGTTTAAGAACAGACGCCTACGAGCAGTACTTC. Translating gives CASSLRTDAYEQYF.

The chain carries TRBV5-4 and TRBJ2-3, with TRBD2 matching over 7 bases. V shed 5 bases, J shed 2 bases, and the junction held 8 bases outside the gene matches. The CDR3 extends over 15 amino acids. In germline, CDR1 is SGHNT, CDR2 YYREEE (reference sequence). CDR3 in DNA: TGTGCCAGCAGGAGCCTAGCGGAGCACACAGATACGCAGTATTTT. Protein: CASRSLAEHTDTQYF.

The sample holds a few counts of this clone. The V gene is TRBV18, the J gene TRBJ1-1, with D possibly TRBD1 on 5 matching bases. Looked up from germline, CDR1 is KGHSH and CDR2 is LQKENI. This CDR3 has 14 amino acids. V lost 6 bases to trimming and J lost 1 base, with 12 bases between them. The CDR3 DNA sequence: TGTGCCAGCTCCCCGCAAGGGGAGAACACTGAAGCTTTCTTT. Protein product: CASSPQGENTEAFF.

Only a few counts were recorded for this clone. The rearrangement uses TRBV11-2 and TRBJ2-1; 9 bases are shared with TRBD2. The CDR3 covers 18 residues. With V trimmed by 5 bases and J by 9 bases, 20 bases remained unmatched. CDR1 is SGHAT, CDR2 FQNNGV, per germline. CDR3 protein: CASSRRRGREGVGGEQFF. CDR3 sequence (DNA): TGTGCCAGCAGCCGCCGGAGGGGGCGGGAGGGTGTTGGGGGTGAGCAGTTCTTC.

This clone was seen only a few times. This chain connects TRBV20-1 to TRBJ1-2; D gene unclear. The germline V gene encodes CDR1 DFQATT and CDR2 SNEGSKA (reference sequence). This CDR3 is 11 amino acids long. V dropped 1 base and J dropped 4 bases, with 4 bases sitting between them. The CDR3 region is CSARGAYGYTF. The DNA for the CDR3 is TGCAGTGCTAGAGGGGCCTATGGCTACACCTTC.

The chain carries TRBV27 and TRBJ2-5; TRBD1 matches at 8 bases. J was trimmed by 5 bases and V by 6 bases; bases with no gene match: 11. Germline-derived CDR1 and CDR2 are MNHEY and SMNVEV (reference sequence). The CDR3 is made up of 15 amino acids. The DNA for the CDR3 is TGTGCCAGCAGCCCGAGGACAGGGAAGGAGGAGACCCAGTACTTC. It is translated as CASSPRTGKEETQYF.

This clone was observed a handful of times. Because it lacks the conserved phenylalanine or tryptophan at the end, this CDR3 is likely a read error. It is unclear where the CDR3 begins or ends on the DNA, so no DNA is shown, and the CDR3 is as TCRdb lists it. The chain employs TRBV25-1 and TRBJ1-2; TRBD1, the table's D call, was not compared with the DNA. The CDR3 comprises 11 residues, both ends counted. Germline lookup yields CDR1 MGHDK and CDR2 SYGVNS. The CDR3 loop is CASSVVVLGPS.

This clone was found a few times. The chain combines TRBV5-1 with TRBJ2-1, with 9 bases aligning to TRBD2. V gave up 0 bases and J gave up 4 bases; unmatched junction bases: 2. This CDR3 comprises 15 residues. The germline gives CDR1 SGHRS, CDR2 YFSETQ. This CDR3 is CASSLALAGYNEQFF. In DNA form, the CDR3 reads TGCGCCAGCAGCTTGGCTCTAGCGGGATACAATGAGCAGTTCTTC.

This clone was recorded a few times. The chain combines TRBV10-3 with TRBJ2-7; perhaps TRBD2 as D (6 bases). Germline CDR1 and CDR2: ENHRY and SYGVKD. The CDR3 length is 14 residues. V shed 2 bases and J shed 2 bases, with 10 bases lying between them. CDR3: CAISEGTDAYEQYF. In DNA form, the CDR3 reads TGTGCCATCAGTGAGGGGACTGACGCCTACGAGCAGTACTTC.

This clone has a handful of counts. The chain employs TRBV9 and TRBJ2-7, with 9 bases identical to TRBD1. The germline gives CDR1 SGDLS, CDR2 YYNGEE. This CDR3 is built from 15 residues. Unmatched junction bases numbered 7, after V lost 3 bases and J lost 3 bases. This chain's CDR3 is CASSAGQGNYYEQYF. The DNA of the CDR3 is TGTGCCAGCAGCGCTGGACAGGGGAACTACTACGAGCAGTACTTC.

The V call is TRBV28, the J call TRBJ1-4; 9 nucleotides agree with TRBD1. Germline assignment: CDR1 MDHEN and CDR2 SYDVKM. V shed 6 bases and J 7 bases; nucleotides not matched to a gene: 12. This CDR3 region has 16 residues. CDR3 protein: CASRPQGAVVVEKLFF. Written as DNA, the CDR3 is TGTGCCAGCAGGCCACAGGGGGCGGTTGTTGTTGAAAAACTGTTTTTT.

The chain links TRBV28 to TRBJ2-7; D perhaps matches TRBD1 (6 bases). The CDR3 extends over 13 amino acids. From germline, CDR1 is MDHEN and CDR2 SYDVKM. Trimming shortened V by 6 bases and J by 3 bases, and 12 bases separated the two germline ends. The CDR3 protein is CASRSGQLYEQYF. For the CDR3, the DNA is TGTGCCAGCAGATCTGGACAGCTCTACGAGCAGTACTTC.

CDR3 protein: CASTAGTSGNIQYF. DNA of the CDR3: TGTGCCAGCACCGCTGGGACTAGCGGTAACATTCAGTACTTC. The rearrangement joins TRBV2 to TRBJ2-4, with 11 bases that match TRBD2. V trimming: 7 bases; J trimming: 7 bases; junction bases outside the gene matches: 6. The CDR3 is 14 amino acids. Germline loops: CDR1 SNHLY, CDR2 FYNNEI.

The chain carries TRBV7-2 and TRBJ2-4; 9 positions agree with TRBD1. The CDR3 loop spans 15 amino acids. J gave up 11 bases and V 4 bases, and 12 bases lay outside the gene matches. Germline CDR1 is SGHTA and CDR2 is FQGNSA. The CDR3 DNA sequence: TGTGCCAGCAGCTCCCCGGACAGGGGACGGGGCGTTCAGTACTTC. Protein: CASSSPDRGRGVQYF.